This T cell receptor beta chain was sequenced during a study of blood T cell repertoires in COVID-19. As for the study in general: The United States, Italy and Spain provided the acute and convalescent COVID-19 samples.

Clones were read by immunoSEQ multiplex PCR, and TCRdb kept only the in-frame ones, dropping some. The sample records around 170,000 clones, 86% being singletons. Germline V CDR1 and CDR2: LNHDA, SQIVND (reference sequence). The CDR3 totals 15 residues. Losses at the gene ends were 4 bases for V and 4 bases for J; bases not matched to a gene: 6. Sequencing was carried out using peripheral blood. The receptor's source is a man aged 50-59 years with active or convalescent COVID-19. The gene calls are TRBV19 and TRBJ1-4, with TRBD1 matching 7 bases. The CDR3 nucleotides read TGTGCCAGTAGTAAGAACAGGGGTGATAATGAAAAACTGTTTTTT. Residues: CASSKNRGDNEKLFF.